The rows below give T cell receptor beta chains drawn from one sample of a study of identical twins. TCRdb reprocessed the 5' RACE reads with MiXCR, giving one entry per CDR3 protein. In the table there are some 97,000 distinct CDR3 sequences, under 7% of which are singletons. Sequencing was performed on memory T cells sorted from blood. These receptors originate from a woman aged 50 to 65 in good health. The CDR3 runs from the conserved cysteine through the conserved F or W. Fields, in order: D gene, CDR3 length, V gene, J gene, clone size, CDR3 DNA, CDR3 protein. A D gene is named only where the DNA matches it firmly. Clone size appears in some rows only: once, few, many, or a class for an expanded clone.

d_gene: -
len: 18
v_gene: TRBV11-2
j_gene: TRBJ2-6
abundance: few
CDR3nt: TGTGCCAGCAGCAACATTCTGGACGGGAGCTCTGGGGCCAACGTCCTGACTTTC
CDR3aa: CASSNILDGSSGANVLTF

d_gene: TRBD2
len: 14
v_gene: TRBV7-2
j_gene: TRBJ2-3
abundance: many
CDR3nt: TGTGCCAGCAGCTTCAGCGGGGTCACAGATACGCAGTATTTT
CDR3aa: CASSFSGVTDTQYF

d_gene: -
len: 15
v_gene: TRBV10-1
j_gene: TRBJ2-3
abundance: many
CDR3nt: TGCGCCAGCAGTCGAGACGGAGACTCAACAGATACGCAGTATTTT
CDR3aa: CASSRDGDSTDTQYF

d_gene: -
len: 18
v_gene: TRBV12-3/TRBV12-4
j_gene: TRBJ1-2
abundance: many
CDR3nt: TGTGCCAGCAGTTTTAGGGGGGGGTTCGGGGCCCCAATCTATGGCTACACCTTC
CDR3aa: CASSFRGGFGAPIYGYTF

d_gene: TRBD1
len: 15
v_gene: TRBV5-1
j_gene: TRBJ2-1
abundance: many
CDR3nt: TGCGCCAGCAGAACCGGGACAGGGAGCTACAATGAGCAGTTCTTC
CDR3aa: CASRTGTGSYNEQFF

d_gene: TRBD2
len: 12
v_gene: TRBV19
j_gene: TRBJ2-7
abundance: many
CDR3nt: TGTGCCAGTAGTCCTGGGACTAGCAGGCAGTACTTC
CDR3aa: CASSPGTSRQYF

d_gene: -
len: 10
v_gene: TRBV20-1
j_gene: TRBJ1-1
abundance: -
CDR3nt: TGCAGTGCTAGGGGCGAACAAGCTTTCTTT
CDR3aa: CSARGEQAFF

d_gene: -
len: 12
v_gene: TRBV7-9
j_gene: TRBJ2-7
abundance: many
CDR3nt: TGTGCCAGCAGCCCCCCCGGCCACGAGCAGTACTTC
CDR3aa: CASSPPGHEQYF

d_gene: -
len: 16
v_gene: TRBV5-5
j_gene: TRBJ2-7
abundance: many
CDR3nt: TGTGCCAGCAGCCCGAGAGACAGGCCGAGCTCCTACGAGCAGTACTTC
CDR3aa: CASSPRDRPSSYEQYF

d_gene: TRBD1
len: 19
v_gene: TRBV12-3/TRBV12-4
j_gene: TRBJ2-1
abundance: many
CDR3nt: TGTGCCAGCAGGCCCGGGACAGGGGACGCCTCGAGCTCCTACAATGAGCAGTTCTTC
CDR3aa: CASRPGTGDASSSYNEQFF

d_gene: TRBD1
len: 13
v_gene: TRBV4-1
j_gene: TRBJ2-2
abundance: many
CDR3nt: TGCGCCAGCAGACGACAGGGGGTGGGGGAGCTGTTTTTT
CDR3aa: CASRRQGVGELFF

d_gene: -
len: 14
v_gene: TRBV21-1
j_gene: TRBJ2-5
abundance: few
CDR3nt: TGTGCCAGCAGCAAAAGTCTCGAAGGGGAGACCCAGTACTTC
CDR3aa: CASSKSLEGETQYF

d_gene: -
len: 19
v_gene: TRBV27
j_gene: TRBJ2-6
abundance: many
CDR3nt: TGTGCCAGCAGTTTAGGGGCTAGGGCCCCCCATTCTGGGGCCAACGTCCTGACTTTC
CDR3aa: CASSLGARAPHSGANVLTF

d_gene: -
len: 17
v_gene: TRBV5-1
j_gene: TRBJ2-1
abundance: many
CDR3nt: TGCGCCAGCAGCCCGACAGTGTCTTCTACCCTTTACAATGAGCAGTTCTTC
CDR3aa: CASSPTVSSTLYNEQFF

d_gene: -
len: 14
v_gene: TRBV7-9
j_gene: TRBJ2-3
abundance: few
CDR3nt: TGTGCCAGCAGCAACTCGGTTAGCACAGATACGCAGTATTTT
CDR3aa: CASSNSVSTDTQYF

d_gene: -
len: 13
v_gene: TRBV29-1
j_gene: TRBJ2-2
abundance: -
CDR3nt: TGCAGCGCGTATAAAGGGGGTATCGGGGAGCTGTTTTTT
CDR3aa: CSAYKGGIGELFF

d_gene: TRBD2
len: 14
v_gene: TRBV2
j_gene: TRBJ2-2
abundance: many
CDR3nt: TGTGCCACCAGCTCGCGGGAGGGCGGCGGGGAGCTGTTTTTT
CDR3aa: CATSSREGGGELFF

d_gene: -
len: 17
v_gene: TRBV5-1
j_gene: TRBJ2-1
abundance: many
CDR3nt: TGCGCCAGCAGCTTGGGTGGGACGCGCCGTACCTACAATGAGCAGTTCTTC
CDR3aa: CASSLGGTRRTYNEQFF

d_gene: TRBD1
len: 14
v_gene: TRBV24-1
j_gene: TRBJ2-1
abundance: many
CDR3nt: TGTGCCACCAGTGTGACAGGGGTTGGCAATGAGCAGTTCTTC
CDR3aa: CATSVTGVGNEQFF

d_gene: -
len: 14
v_gene: TRBV7-9
j_gene: TRBJ2-5
abundance: many
CDR3nt: TGTGCCACCGAGCGAGGATGGGGGAGCGAGACCCAGTACTTC
CDR3aa: CATERGWGSETQYF

d_gene: -
len: 15
v_gene: TRBV12-3/TRBV12-4
j_gene: TRBJ2-1
abundance: -
CDR3nt: TGTGCCAGCAGTTGGGGTTCCCCTCCCTTCAATGAGCAGTTCTTC
CDR3aa: CASSWGSPPFNEQFF

d_gene: -
len: 14
v_gene: TRBV18
j_gene: TRBJ1-1
abundance: -
CDR3nt: TGTGCCAGCTCACCCTCGGGGGGTTTTTCTGAAGCTTTCTTT
CDR3aa: CASSPSGGFSEAFF

d_gene: TRBD1
len: 18
v_gene: TRBV7-9
j_gene: TRBJ2-5
abundance: few
CDR3nt: TGTGCCAGCAGCTCTAGGAGAGGAGGGACAGGGGGCGCAGAGACCCAGTACTTC
CDR3aa: CASSSRRGGTGGAETQYF

d_gene: -
len: 12
v_gene: TRBV20-1
j_gene: TRBJ2-1
abundance: -
CDR3nt: TGCAGTGCTAGGATTAACTTGGGAGCGCAGTTCTTC
CDR3aa: CSARINLGAQFF

d_gene: TRBD1
len: 13
v_gene: TRBV5-6
j_gene: TRBJ1-2
abundance: many
CDR3nt: TGTGCCAGCGGCCGGGGACAGTCCTCGGGAAACACCTTC
CDR3aa: CASGRGQSSGNTF

d_gene: -
len: 13
v_gene: TRBV5-6
j_gene: TRBJ2-2
abundance: many
CDR3nt: TGTGCCAGCAGCTTGATAAGGACCGGGGAGCTGTTTTTT
CDR3aa: CASSLIRTGELFF

d_gene: -
len: 13
v_gene: TRBV7-9
j_gene: TRBJ2-1
abundance: few
CDR3nt: TGTGCCAGCAGCCCCCCGGCGGTCAATGAGCAGTTCTTC
CDR3aa: CASSPPAVNEQFF

d_gene: -
len: 14
v_gene: TRBV7-6
j_gene: TRBJ2-1
abundance: many
CDR3nt: TGTGCCAGCAGCTTAGATGGGGGCTCGAATGAGCAGTTCTTC
CDR3aa: CASSLDGGSNEQFF

d_gene: -
len: 16
v_gene: TRBV28
j_gene: TRBJ2-7
abundance: many
CDR3nt: TGTGCCAGCAGTTCCCTCTACAATCTGGTCGGCTACGAGCAGTACTTC
CDR3aa: CASSSLYNLVGYEQYF

d_gene: -
len: 14
v_gene: TRBV20-1
j_gene: TRBJ2-2
abundance: -
CDR3nt: TGCAGTGCTAGCACCGGGGGCCACACCGGGGAGCTGTTTTTT
CDR3aa: CSASTGGHTGELFF

d_gene: TRBD2
len: 14
v_gene: TRBV6-1
j_gene: TRBJ2-3
abundance: -
CDR3nt: TGTGCCAGCAGTACATCCGGGACTAGGGCCCGGGGGTATTTT
CDR3aa: CASSTSGTRARGYF

d_gene: -
len: 14
v_gene: TRBV12-3/TRBV12-4
j_gene: TRBJ1-2
abundance: few
CDR3nt: TGTGCCAGTGGGGGACGGGAAACTAACTATGGCTACACCTTC
CDR3aa: CASGGRETNYGYTF

d_gene: -
len: 15
v_gene: TRBV2
j_gene: TRBJ2-1
abundance: many
CDR3nt: TGTGCCAGCAGTTTGAGGCAGGCGGCCTACAATGAGCAGTTCTTC
CDR3aa: CASSLRQAAYNEQFF

d_gene: -
len: 14
v_gene: TRBV5-4
j_gene: TRBJ2-1
abundance: many
CDR3nt: TGTGCCAGCAGCCCTTCCCCACGCGCCAATGAGCAGTTCTTC
CDR3aa: CASSPSPRANEQFF

d_gene: -
len: 13
v_gene: TRBV7-9
j_gene: TRBJ2-3
abundance: many
CDR3nt: TGTGCCAGCAGCTCCACGGGACTAGATACGCAGTATTTT
CDR3aa: CASSSTGLDTQYF